The 10 T cell receptor beta chains given below trace back to one sample, sequenced in a study of blood T cell repertoires in COVID-19. Generated by immunoSEQ multiplex PCR, the TCRdb table keeps only in-frame clones and is missing some. The sample includes more than 200,000 clones, 88% of them seen just once. What was sequenced was peripheral blood. These receptors were obtained from a woman in her twenties or thirties with COVID-19, enrolled during active disease.

The chain has TRBV9 and TRBJ2-1, with 9 bases that match TRBD2. The CDR3 covers 14 residues. Losses at the gene ends were 6 bases for V and 3 bases for J; bases not matched to a gene: 4. Germline V CDR1 and CDR2: SGDLS, YYNGEE. CDR3 nucleotide sequence: TGTGCCAGCAAGGAGCGGGAGGACTACAATGAGCAGTTCTTC. It codes for CASKEREDYNEQFF.

In its sample, this clone was seen a few times. The same CDR3 can be traced to other DNA sequences in this sample. This chain joins TRBV7-2 and TRBJ1-6; D call uncertain. V shed 8 bases and J shed 2 bases, with 7 bases lying between them. This CDR3 contains 13 residues. Per the germline V gene, CDR1 is SGHTA and CDR2 is FQGNSA. The CDR3 region is CASGQPYNSPLHF. The CDR3 DNA follows: TGTGCCAGCGGGCAGCCCTATAATTCACCCCTCCACTTT. Supplemented by reference TRBV7-2 and TRBJ1-6, the full variable domain reads GAGVSQSPSNKVTEKGKDVELRCDPISGHTALYWYRQSLGQGLEFLIYFQGNSAPDKSGLPSDRFSAERTGGSVSTLTIQRTQQEDSAVYLCASGQPYNSPLHFGNGTRLTVT.

V gene TRBV24-1 combines with J gene TRBJ2-6; tentative D call: TRBD1 (5 bases). The germline V gene has CDR1 KGHDR and CDR2 SFDVKD. V lost 3 bases, J lost 6 bases, and 14 bases lay in between. The CDR3 loop spans 16 amino acids. In nucleotides, the CDR3 is TGTGCCACCAGTGATCATTACAGGAATACGGCCAACGTCCTGACTTTC. Protein product: CATSDHYRNTANVLTF.

The chain is built from TRBV18 and TRBJ2-7, with a weak D call TRBD2 (5 bases). CDR3 length: 15 residues. The germline gives CDR1 KGHSH, CDR2 LQKENI. The germline V and J ends were trimmed by 5 bases and 4 bases, with 18 bases remaining between them. The CDR3 DNA reads as TGTGCCAGCTCATCGCGGGTAGGCCCCCCGTACGAGCAGTACGTC. Protein: CASSSRVGPPYEQYV.

The genes are TRBV3-1 (or the pseudogene TRBV3-2) and TRBJ2-2; 16 nucleotides match TRBD2. Trimming removed 4 bases from V and 13 bases from J; junction bases left unmatched: 9. The germline gives CDR1 LGHDT, CDR2 YNNKEL (reference sequence). The CDR3 has 16 residues. The CDR3 DNA follows: TGTGCCAGCAGCCCCGCGGGACTAGCGGGAGGGCGGGGGCTGTTTTTT. Its protein is CASSPAGLAGGRGLFF.

The table lists this clone with a few counts. CDR3 DNA: TGTGCCAGCTCACGGGCGTCCCCTGGGGCCAACGTCCTGACTTTC. Translated: CASSRASPGANVLTF. This chain links TRBV18 with TRBJ2-6, with D unresolved. The CDR3 has 15 amino acids. With 4 bases removed from V and 2 bases from J, the gap between germline ends came to 9 bases. Germline CDR1 is KGHSH and CDR2 is LQKENI.

This clone appeared a few times. The chain has TRBV4-1 and TRBJ2-1, with no clear D. The CDR3 spans 12 residues. Trimming stripped 2 bases from V and 6 bases from J, with 5 bases between. Germline-derived CDR1 and CDR2 are MGHRA and YSYEKL. This CDR3 reads CASSQLGNEQFF. For the CDR3, the DNA is TGCGCCAGCAGCCAACTAGGCAATGAGCAGTTCTTC.

The sample holds one count of this clone. The chain recombines TRBV5-1 with TRBJ1-4; 9 bases align to TRBD1. Germline values: CDR1 SGHRS, CDR2 YFSETQ. V lost 4 bases to trimming and J lost 8 bases; unmatched junction nucleotides: 6. This CDR3 contains 14 residues. CDR3 region: CASSRTGEKEKLFF. The DNA for the CDR3 is TGCGCCAGCAGCCGGACAGGGGAGAAAGAAAAACTGTTTTTT.

DNA for the CDR3: TGTGCCAGCAGTAGGGGCTTGAGCGGGGGGGCTGATACGCAGTATTTT. Translating it yields CASSRGLSGGADTQYF. The chain joins TRBV2 to TRBJ2-3, with 10 bases fitting TRBD2. Germline CDR1 SNHLY, CDR2 FYNNEI. This CDR3 region has 16 residues. After removal of 5 bases from V and 6 bases from J, the junction contained 11 bases not matched to a gene.

This chain links TRBV2 with TRBJ1-1; tentative D call: TRBD1 (6 bases). The CDR3 is 14 amino acids. The germline V gene encodes CDR1 SNHLY and CDR2 FYNNEI. With 2 bases removed from V and 4 bases from J, the gap between germline ends came to 11 bases. CDR3 coding DNA: TGTGCCAGCAGTGAAAGGGGGGGCGGCACTGAAGCTTTCTTT. Protein: CASSERGGGTEAFF.